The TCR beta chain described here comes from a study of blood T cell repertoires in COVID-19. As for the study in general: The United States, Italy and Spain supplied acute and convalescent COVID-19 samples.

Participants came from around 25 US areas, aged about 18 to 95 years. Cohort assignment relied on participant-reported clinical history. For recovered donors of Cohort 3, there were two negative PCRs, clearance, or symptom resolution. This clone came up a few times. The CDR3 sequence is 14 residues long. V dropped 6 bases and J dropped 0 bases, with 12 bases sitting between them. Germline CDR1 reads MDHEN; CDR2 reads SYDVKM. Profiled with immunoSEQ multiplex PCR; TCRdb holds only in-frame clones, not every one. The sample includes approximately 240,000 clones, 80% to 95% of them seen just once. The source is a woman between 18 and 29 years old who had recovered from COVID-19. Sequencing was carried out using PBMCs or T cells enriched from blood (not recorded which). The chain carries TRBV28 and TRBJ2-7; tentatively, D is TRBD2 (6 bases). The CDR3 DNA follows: TGTGCCAGCAGGTCGGGGGAGAGCTCCTACGAGCAGTACTTC. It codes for CASRSGESSYEQYF.